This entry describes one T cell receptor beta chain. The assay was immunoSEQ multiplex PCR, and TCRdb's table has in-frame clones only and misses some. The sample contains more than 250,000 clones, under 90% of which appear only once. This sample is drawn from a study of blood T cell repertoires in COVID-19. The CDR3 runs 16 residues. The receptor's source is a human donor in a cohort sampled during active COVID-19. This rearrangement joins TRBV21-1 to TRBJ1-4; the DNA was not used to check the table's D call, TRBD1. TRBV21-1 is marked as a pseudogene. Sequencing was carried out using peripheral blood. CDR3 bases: TGTGCCAGCAGCAACGGACAGGGGGCAACTAATGAAAAACTGTTTTTT. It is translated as CASSNGQGATNEKLFF.